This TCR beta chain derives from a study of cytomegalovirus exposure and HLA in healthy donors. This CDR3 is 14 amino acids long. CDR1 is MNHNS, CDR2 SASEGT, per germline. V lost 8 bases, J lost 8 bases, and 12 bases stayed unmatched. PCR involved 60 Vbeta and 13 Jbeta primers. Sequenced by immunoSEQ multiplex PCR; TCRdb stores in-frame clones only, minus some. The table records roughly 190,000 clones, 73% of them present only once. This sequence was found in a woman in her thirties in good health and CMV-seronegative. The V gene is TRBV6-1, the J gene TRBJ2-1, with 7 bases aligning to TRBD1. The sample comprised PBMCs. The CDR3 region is CASGGQSHRDEQFF. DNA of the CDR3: TGTGCCAGCGGGGGACAGTCACATAGGGATGAGCAGTTCTTC.